This T cell receptor beta chain was found in a study of CD8+ T cells in alopecia areata. Study details: Each of the treated patients was given oral tofacitinib, 5 to 10 mg twice daily, for moderate-to-severe alopecia areata. Tofacitinib ran for 6 to 18 months before 6 months off drug.

RNA extraction and reverse transcription yielded cDNA as sequencing template. This table comes from immunoSEQ multiplex PCR, and its TCRdb copy is limited to in-frame clones, with some not included. The sample contains 13,000 to 15,000 clones, 50% to 70% of which appear only once. CDR1 is SGHTA and CDR2 is FQGNSA in the germline V gene. The CDR3 is 15 residues long. After removal of 1 base from V and 3 bases from J, the junction contained 4 bases not matched to a gene. Peripheral blood and lesional scalp punch biopsies came from alopecia areata patients. The clonotype was recovered from a human donor with alopecia areata. The chain employs TRBV7-2 and TRBJ2-7; 9 positions agree with TRBD1. The specimen was skin, collected at week 0. The chain's CDR3 is CASSLVDRGDYEQYF. The CDR3 nucleotides are TGTGCCAGCAGCTTAGTAGACAGGGGGGACTACGAGCAGTACTTC.